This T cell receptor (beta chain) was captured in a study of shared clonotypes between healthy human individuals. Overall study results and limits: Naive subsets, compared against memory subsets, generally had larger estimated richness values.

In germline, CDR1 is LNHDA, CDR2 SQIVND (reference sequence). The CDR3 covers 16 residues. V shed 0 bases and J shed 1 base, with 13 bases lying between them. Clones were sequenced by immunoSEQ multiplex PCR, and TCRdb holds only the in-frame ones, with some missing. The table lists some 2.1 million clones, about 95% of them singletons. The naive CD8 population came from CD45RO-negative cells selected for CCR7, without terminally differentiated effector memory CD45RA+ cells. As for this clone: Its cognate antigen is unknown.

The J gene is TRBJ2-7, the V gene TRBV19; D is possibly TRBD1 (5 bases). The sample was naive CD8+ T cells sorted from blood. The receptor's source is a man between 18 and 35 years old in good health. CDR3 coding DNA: TGTGCCAGTAGTATAGATCTGGAGACAGCGTCCTACGAGCAGTACTTC. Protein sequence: CASSIDLETASYEQYF.